The T cell receptor (beta chain) described here comes from a study of blood T cell repertoires in COVID-19. Overall study: PBMCs, B-cell-depleted T cells, or T cells provided the cDNA or gDNA that made up the material.

Assay used: immunoSEQ multiplex PCR; TCRdb lists only in-frame clones, some missing. The sample carries about 48,000 clones, 86% recorded once. CDR3 size: 15 residues. Deletions cut 6 bases from V and 4 bases from J, with 18 bases between. The germline V gene has CDR1 MNHEY and CDR2 SVGAGI. Sample: PBMCs or T cells enriched from blood (not recorded which). This rearrangement joins TRBV6-5 to TRBJ1-2; tentative D call: TRBD1 (6 bases). This TCR was sampled from a woman aged 45-65 years who had recovered from COVID-19. The CDR3 DNA reads TGTGCCAGCAGACAAACCAACAGGGACGGCTATGGCTACACCTTC. Protein product: CASRQTNRDGYGYTF.